A single sample is the source of the 11 T cell receptor beta chains below, sequenced in a study of T-cell reconstitution after alpha-beta-depleted transplantation in children. During its preparation, the TCRbeta library received unique molecular identifiers. TCRdb redid the calling of the PCR reads with MiXCR, one entry per CDR3 protein. The data show about 91,000 distinct CDR3 sequences, more than 7% seen once. The sample consisted of PBMCs from the stem cell graft donor, taken from the stem cell graft. Source of these receptors: a human donor who donated a stem cell graft to a child with congenital amegakaryocytic thrombocytopenia.

The genes are TRBV12-3 or TRBV12-4 and TRBJ2-1; D possibly corresponds to TRBD1 (6 bases). V was cut by 6 bases and J by 6 bases, with 18 bases left in between. This CDR3 has 15 amino acids. The CDR3 nucleotides read TGTGCCAGCAGACGAACAGGGTCCAGCGGCAATGAGCAGTTCTTC. Its translation: CASRRTGSSGNEQFF.

This clonotype was picked up many times. The V and J genes are TRBV6-5 and TRBJ1-1, with unresolved D. The CDR3 extends over 12 amino acids. V was clipped by 5 bases and J by 11 bases, with 15 bases between them. Germline assignment: CDR1 MNHEY and CDR2 SVGAGI. CDR3 nucleotides: TGTGCCAGCAGTACCCGAGGACTCCCGGCTTTCTTT. Its translation: CASSTRGLPAFF.

This clonotype was recorded at least ten times. V is TRBV5-1 and J is TRBJ1-5; no definite D call. The CDR3 extends over 14 amino acids. The germline CDR1 and CDR2 sequences are SGHRS and YFSETQ. V lost 4 bases, J lost 2 bases, and 10 bases lay in between. This CDR3 reads CASSDGVGNQPQHF. The CDR3, as DNA: TGCGCCAGCAGCGATGGGGTGGGCAATCAGCCCCAGCATTTT.

This clonotype was observed a handful of times. CDR3 sequence (DNA): TGTGCCAGCAGTTTAAACAGGGGGTACGAGCAGTACTTC. It yields the protein CASSLNRGYEQYF. The V gene is TRBV27, the J gene TRBJ2-7; the match to TRBD1 covers 8 bases. The junction had 1 base not matched to a gene; V was cut back by 2 bases and J by 4 bases. The length of the CDR3 is 13 residues. Germline V gene data show CDR1 as MNHEY and CDR2 as SMNVEV (reference sequence).

This clonotype was detected only a few times. A clone one base away is much larger, so this may be a read error. The rearrangement joins TRBV5-1 to TRBJ2-4, with D tentatively TRBD2 (6 bases). In germline, CDR1 is SGHRS, CDR2 YFSETQ. This CDR3 region has 14 residues. CDR3 region: CASSPREAKNSQYF. CDR3 nucleotides: TGCGCCAGCAGCCCTAGGGAGGCCAAAAACAGTCAGTACTTC.

This clonotype has ten or more counts. V gene TRBV20-1 combines with J gene TRBJ1-4, with D possibly matching TRBD1 (5 bases). The germline V gene has CDR1 DFQATT and CDR2 SNEGSKA (reference sequence). Trimming shortened V by 0 bases and J by 7 bases, and 18 bases separated the two germline ends. The CDR3 is made up of 16 amino acids. Written as DNA, the CDR3 is TGCAGTGCTAGAGATACAACGGGGGGAGGGACTGAAAAACTGTTTTTT. This sequence encodes CSARDTTGGGTEKLFF.

This clonotype was observed at least ten times. This chain connects TRBV27 to TRBJ1-1, with D perhaps TRBD1 (5 bases). Between the trimmed V and J ends, which lost 6 bases and 5 bases, there was a span of 19 bases. Germline CDR1 is MNHEY and CDR2 is SMNVEV (reference sequence). This CDR3 contains 15 residues. The CDR3 region has the DNA TGTGCCAGCAGCCCCCCGGGACGATTGGTAACTGAAGCTTTCTTT. This encodes CASSPPGRLVTEAFF.

At least ten counts were recorded for this clonotype. V usage is TRBV20-1 and J usage is TRBJ1-6; D gene unclear. Germline CDR1 and CDR2: DFQATT and SNEGSKA (reference sequence). Between the trimmed V and J ends, which lost 6 bases and 0 bases, there was a span of 12 bases. The CDR3 contains 15 residues. The CDR3, as DNA: TGCAGTGCCGCCGACCGGAGCTCCTATAATTCACCCCTCCACTTT. The encoded protein is CSAADRSSYNSPLHF.

This clonotype was seen repeatedly, ten times or more. This chain joins TRBV5-1 and TRBJ1-5; maybe TRBD1 (5 bases). CDR3 length: 15 residues. In germline, CDR1 is SGHRS, CDR2 YFSETQ. The V end lost 4 bases, the J end lost 3 bases, and 14 bases lay between the germline ends. The DNA for the CDR3 is TGCGCCAGCAGCCCCGTAGGGGATACCAATCAGCCCCAGCATTTT. Translation gives CASSPVGDTNQPQHF.

This clonotype has only one observation. As DNA, the CDR3 is TGTGCCAGCAGCTTAGTAGCAGGGGGGAATGAGCAGTTCTTC. Its translation is CASSLVAGGNEQFF. This chain uses TRBV7-9 with TRBJ2-1; D may be TRBD1 (7 bases). CDR1 and CDR2 from the germline V gene are SEHNR and FQNEAQ (reference sequence). V was clipped by 1 base and J by 7 bases, with 11 bases between them. There are 14 residues in the CDR3.

This clonotype was counted many times. This chain joins TRBV20-1 and TRBJ2-1, with D possibly TRBD2 on 5 matching bases. The CDR3 has 17 amino acids. The V end was cut by 0 bases, the J end by 1 base, with 16 bases between. Germline V gene data show CDR1 as DFQATT and CDR2 as SNEGSKA (reference sequence). CDR3 nucleotide sequence: TGCAGTGCTAGAGATATAGGACGGGATAGGTCCTACAATGAGCAGTTCTTC. Translation: CSARDIGRDRSYNEQFF.